One and the same sample provided the 22 T cell receptor beta chains below, sequenced in a study of blood T cells in healthy people across ages. The use of a sample-barcoded 5' primer and a J-beta primer mix characterized a second PCR of 7 to 11 cycles. TCRdb fed the 5' RACE reads into MiXCR, producing one record per CDR3 protein. The sample carries about 640,000 distinct CDR3 sequences, 45% to 65% recorded once. The sequencing input was blood. The receptor set was obtained from a man in his fifties or sixties in good health.

The J gene is TRBJ2-4, the V gene TRBV7-7; D perhaps matches TRBD1 (5 bases). With the DNA end fitting TRBJ2-5 better, the J assignment may be wrong. Germline CDR1 reads SSHAT; CDR2 reads FNYEAQ (reference sequence). There are 15 residues in the CDR3. CDR3 sequence: CASSPSGAVSETQYF. CDR3 DNA: TGTGCCAGCAGCCCCAGTGGGGCGGTTTCGGAGACCCAGTACTTC.

The gene calls are TRBV2 and TRBJ2-5; maybe TRBD1 (6 bases). Germline CDR1 is SNHLY and CDR2 is FYNNEI. The V and J ends lost 6 bases and 7 bases respectively, with 15 bases between them. This CDR3 is 13 amino acids long. CDR3 sequence reads: CASSPGTKGTQYF. The CDR3 DNA sequence: TGTGCCAGCAGCCCCGGGACAAAGGGGACCCAGTACTTC.

This clonotype was observed a few times. The J gene is TRBJ2-3, the V gene TRBV5-1; a weak D match, TRBD1 (6 bases). The germline V gene encodes CDR1 SGHRS and CDR2 YFSETQ. The CDR3 consists of 16 residues. V lost 0 bases, J lost 6 bases, and 17 bases lay in between. CDR3 sequence: CASSLVGQNLGDTQYF. CDR3 nucleotide sequence: TGCGCCAGCAGCTTGGTGGGACAAAACCTCGGCGATACGCAGTATTTT. Based on the CDR3 plus reference TRBV5-1 and TRBJ2-3, the full variable domain is KAGVTQTPRYLIKTRGQQVTLSCSPISGHRSVSWYQQTPGQGLQFLFEYFSETQRNKGNFPGRFSGRQFSNSRSEMNVSTLELGDSALYLCASSLVGQNLGDTQYFGPGTRLTVL.

This rearrangement joins TRBV20-1 to TRBJ2-3, with TRBD2 matching 15 bases. The CDR3 contains 20 residues. Germline values: CDR1 DFQATT, CDR2 SNEGSKA (reference sequence). After removal of 1 base from V and 0 bases from J, the junction contained 11 bases not matched to a gene. The DNA of the CDR3 is TGCAGTGCTAGAGTAGTCTGGACTAGCGGGGGGGCCCAAAGCACAGATACGCAGTATTTT. Translation gives CSARVVWTSGGAQSTDTQYF.

V usage is TRBV3-1 and J usage is TRBJ2-5, with 7 bases lining up with TRBD2. CDR1 is LGHDT and CDR2 is YNNKEL in the germline V gene (reference sequence). The CDR3 spans 14 residues. V gave up 2 bases and J gave up 5 bases; unmatched junction bases: 5. The chain's CDR3 is CASSQLWGGETQYF. The CDR3 DNA sequence: TGTGCCAGCAGCCAACTGTGGGGAGGGGAGACCCAGTACTTC.

The chain carries TRBV25-1 and TRBJ1-2; D unclear. Trimming shortened V by 3 bases and J by 0 bases, and 14 bases separated the two germline ends. CDR1 and CDR2 (germline): MGHDK, SYGVNS. CDR3 length equals 16 residues. For the CDR3, the DNA is TGTGCCAGCAGTGATCCATCCCGGGGAGCTAACTATGGCTACACCTTC. This codes for CASSDPSRGANYGYTF.

This clonotype was found a few times. The rearrangement uses TRBV12-3 or TRBV12-4 and TRBJ2-7, with unresolved D. The germline V and J ends were trimmed by 6 bases and 4 bases, with 10 bases remaining between them. This CDR3 contains 12 residues. CDR3 amino acids: CASSLRIYEQYF. CDR3 in DNA: TGTGCCAGCAGCCTCCGGATATACGAGCAGTACTTC.

The chain carries TRBV3-1 and TRBJ1-2, with D unresolved. Germline V gene sequence: CDR1 LGHDT, CDR2 YNNKEL (reference sequence). The germline V and J ends were trimmed by 2 bases and 7 bases, with 11 bases remaining between them. The CDR3 totals 13 residues. CDR3 sequence reads: CASSQLDSGGYTF. The CDR3 DNA is TGTGCCAGCAGCCAACTCGACTCGGGTGGCTACACCTTC.

This clonotype was seen only a few times. V is TRBV3-1 and J is TRBJ2-1; maybe TRBD2 (7 bases). This CDR3 region has 16 residues. Trimming shortened V by 1 base and J by 8 bases, and 18 bases separated the two germline ends. The germline V gene has CDR1 LGHDT and CDR2 YNNKEL (reference sequence). CDR3 DNA: TGTGCCAGCAGCCAAGGGGTCGCGGCGGGGGCCGATGAGCAGTTCTTC. This sequence encodes CASSQGVAAGADEQFF.

This clonotype was observed a few times. The V gene is TRBV14, the J gene TRBJ2-7; perhaps TRBD2 as D (6 bases). CDR1 is SGHDN and CDR2 is FVKESK in the germline V gene. V lost 1 base and J 3 bases, leaving 10 bases between the germline ends. This CDR3 spans 14 amino acids. CDR3 DNA: TGTGCCAGCAGCCAAGGACTAGGGTTCTACGAGCAGTACTTC. Protein sequence: CASSQGLGFYEQYF.

V and J are TRBV7-2 and TRBJ2-5, with D possibly being TRBD2 (7 bases). Germline V CDR1 and CDR2: SGHTA, FQGNSA. The CDR3 is 16 residues long. Trimming removed 2 bases at V and 4 bases at J, with 17 bases between. The CDR3 reads CASSLFRRGGTETQYF. The CDR3 DNA is TGTGCCAGCAGCTTATTCCGGAGGGGGGGCACAGAGACCCAGTACTTC.

This chain joins TRBV29-1 and TRBJ1-1; D possibly corresponds to TRBD1 (5 bases). This CDR3 contains 12 residues. Germline CDR1 and CDR2: SQVTM and ANQGSEA. Trimming pared 2 bases from V and 3 bases from J, leaving 7 bases between. The CDR3 DNA reads as TGCAGCGTTGAATGGGGCGACACTGAAGCTTTCTTT. Its translation: CSVEWGDTEAFF.

The genes are TRBV14 and TRBJ1-2, with D hard to call. CDR3 length equals 13 residues. Trimming cost V 4 bases and J 1 base, with 7 bases left between them. Germline assignment: CDR1 SGHDN and CDR2 FVKESK. CDR3 residues: CASSRELNYGYTF. The DNA for the CDR3 is TGTGCCAGCAGCCGGGAGCTTAACTATGGCTACACCTTC.

The V and J genes are TRBV12-3 or TRBV12-4 and TRBJ2-1, with 8 bases matching TRBD2. The V gene end was trimmed by 6 bases and the J gene end by 1 base; junction bases not matched to a gene: 11. The CDR3 contains 17 residues. In DNA form, the CDR3 reads TGTGCCAGCAGCCCCCGAGGGGTAGCGGGGTCCTACAATGAGCAGTTCTTC. Translated: CASSPRGVAGSYNEQFF.

The rearrangement uses TRBV11-2 and TRBJ2-3; perhaps TRBD2 as D (5 bases). V was clipped by 6 bases and J by 4 bases, with 17 bases between them. The CDR3 is 15 amino acids. The germline V gene has CDR1 SGHAT and CDR2 FQNNGV. The CDR3 loop is CASSYRLLAPDTQYF. In nucleotides, the CDR3 is TGTGCCAGCAGTTACAGACTACTTGCCCCAGATACGCAGTATTTT.

This clonotype appeared a few times. The rearrangement uses TRBV3-1 and TRBJ1-4; D gene uncertain. CDR1 LGHDT and CDR2 YNNKEL come from the germline V gene (reference sequence). The CDR3 length is 12 residues. V lost 0 bases to trimming and J lost 8 bases, with 4 bases between them. CDR3 protein: CASSQDREKLFF. In DNA, the CDR3 is TGTGCCAGCAGCCAAGATCGCGAAAAACTGTTTTTT.

The V and J genes are TRBV5-1 and TRBJ2-7; D not resolved. Trimming stripped 0 bases from V and 1 base from J, with 8 bases between. Germline CDR1 is SGHRS and CDR2 is YFSETQ. CDR3 size: 14 residues. CDR3 coding DNA: TGCGCCAGCAGCTTGGTGATAGGGTCCTACGAGCAGTACTTC. Protein sequence: CASSLVIGSYEQYF.

In its sample, this clonotype was seen a few times. The chain has TRBV15 and TRBJ1-2, with D possibly being TRBD1 (6 bases). The CDR3 has 15 residues. Germline assignment: CDR1 LNHNV and CDR2 YYDKDF (reference sequence). Trimming shortened V by 0 bases and J by 4 bases, and 12 bases separated the two germline ends. The chain's CDR3 is CATSREQGLVYGYTF. The DNA of the CDR3 is TGTGCCACCAGCAGAGAACAGGGCCTTGTCTATGGCTACACCTTC.

The chain employs TRBV7-9 and TRBJ1-6; 8 nucleotides agree with TRBD1. Germline CDR1 and CDR2: SEHNR and FQNEAQ (reference sequence). After removal of 8 bases from V and 5 bases from J, the junction contained 2 bases not matched to a gene. This CDR3 is built from 13 residues. DNA for the CDR3: TGTGCCAGCCAGGACAGGGATAATTCACCCCTCCACTTT. Encoded protein: CASQDRDNSPLHF.

This clonotype was seen at least ten times. This sequence joins TRBV29-1 and TRBJ2-6; the D is unclear. Germline V gene sequence: CDR1 SQVTM, CDR2 ANQGSEA. Trimming removed 4 bases from V and 2 bases from J, with 0 bases in between. The CDR3 contains 11 residues. In DNA form, the CDR3 reads TGCAGCGTTGCTGGGGCCAACGTCCTGACTTTC. Its protein product is CSVAGANVLTF.

The chain employs TRBV28 and TRBJ2-7, with 8 nucleotides matching TRBD1. J gave up 3 bases and V 5 bases, and 9 bases lay outside the gene matches. The CDR3 consists of 15 residues. Looked up from germline, CDR1 is MDHEN and CDR2 is SYDVKM. The CDR3 DNA sequence: TGTGCCAGCAGTCCCAGGGGGCCGGTAATCTACGAGCAGTACTTC. Its protein is CASSPRGPVIYEQYF.

This clonotype has a handful of counts. The chain recombines TRBV29-1 with TRBJ2-3; 10 bases line up with TRBD1. V shed 6 bases, J shed 4 bases, and the junction held 4 bases outside the gene matches. The CDR3 has 13 amino acids. CDR1 is SQVTM, CDR2 ANQGSEA, per germline. In DNA form, the CDR3 reads TGCAGCGTGACCGGGACAGGGGCAGATACGCAGTATTTT. This encodes CSVTGTGADTQYF.